This T cell receptor beta chain was profiled in a study of brain T cells in children with intractable seizures. Study-wide findings and caveats: Only CDR3 sequence similarity suggested viral specificity, without known HCMV serostatus.

Notes on this clone: Its antigen is unidentified.

At least one anti-epileptic drug was given before surgery. The data were produced by immunoSEQ multiplex PCR, yet TCRdb's version contains in-frame clones alone and is incomplete. The sample lists around 41,000 clones, over 75% occurring once. The CDR3 sequence is 18 residues long. V was trimmed by 2 bases and J by 1 base, leaving 20 bases between them. Germline CDR1 SGHVS, CDR2 FNYEAQ. This specimen consisted of peripheral blood, obtained at surgery. The receptor's source is a girl aged 2 to 10 with tuberous sclerosis and intractable seizures. The chain uses TRBV7-6 and TRBJ2-5, with D possibly TRBD2 on 7 matching bases. In DNA form, the CDR3 reads TGTGCCAGCAGCTTAAGGGGTTTGGGGGGGCCGATCCAAGAGACCCAGTACTTC. Protein sequence: CASSLRGLGGPIQETQYF.